The sequence of this TCR beta chain was determined in a study of control samples from healthy donors and cancer patients. Here immunoSEQ multiplex PCR was the method, and the copy in TCRdb shows in-frame clones only, minus some. The data show 70,000 to 75,000 clones, about 88% seen once. This CDR3 region has 13 residues. Germline CDR1 is MDHEN and CDR2 is SYDVKM. Trimming removed 3 bases at V and 4 bases at J, with 7 bases between. The chain is built from TRBV28 and TRBJ1-5; D ambiguous. This receptor was taken from a woman aged 50 to 60 in good health. Sequencing used blood. In DNA, the CDR3 is TGTGCCAGCAGTTTTCGGGTGAATCAGCCCCAGCATTTT. Translation: CASSFRVNQPQHF. The full variable domain, with the rest looked up from reference TRBV28 and TRBJ1-5, is DVKVTQSSRYLVKRTGEKVFLECVQDMDHENMFWYRQDPGLGLRLIYFSYDVKMKEKGDIPEGYSVSREKKERFSLILESASTNQTSMYLCASSFRVNQPQHFGDGTRLSIL.